The next 16 T cell receptor beta chains were all read from a single sample in a study of T cells after yellow fever vaccination. TCRdb ran MiXCR on the 5' RACE reads and lists one entry per CDR3 protein. The table includes about 360,000 distinct CDR3 sequences, more than 5.5% detected once. The sample consisted of PBMCs, taken 5 days after the yellow fever booster vaccination. Source of these receptors: a man aged 30 to 45 who received the YFV17D yellow fever vaccine.

This clonotype appeared many times. The chain employs TRBV5-1 and TRBJ2-4, with a possible D match to TRBD2 (6 bases). The germline CDR1 and CDR2 sequences are SGHRS and YFSETQ. The CDR3 covers 14 residues. The V gene lost 4 bases and the J gene lost 9 bases, with 17 bases spanning the gap. CDR3 sequence: CASSLSPDGGIQYF. As DNA, the CDR3 is TGCGCCAGCAGCCTGTCCCCAGACGGGGGCATTCAGTACTTC.

This chain uses TRBV5-5 with TRBJ1-4; D uncertain. The V and J ends lost 4 bases and 0 bases respectively, with 13 bases between them. This CDR3 has 16 amino acids. Germline V lookup: CDR1 SGHKS, CDR2 YYEKEE (reference sequence). The CDR3 bases are TGTGCCAGCAGCCAGCCCACGGGCGCAACTAATGAAAAACTGTTTTTT. Translation: CASSQPTGATNEKLFF.

This clonotype occurred many times. The chain uses TRBV24-1 and TRBJ2-1; no clear D gene. The CDR3 length is 15 residues. V was shortened by 5 bases and J by 9 bases, with 19 bases between the two germline ends. Looked up from germline, CDR1 is KGHDR and CDR2 is SFDVKD. The CDR3 region is CATSGRERIHGEQFF. CDR3 in DNA: TGTGCCACCAGTGGAAGAGAGAGGATTCATGGTGAGCAGTTCTTC.

This clonotype was found a few times. This chain links TRBV28 with TRBJ2-3; D gene uncertain. V lost 9 bases and J 2 bases, leaving 9 bases between the germline ends. This CDR3 is 12 amino acids long. Looked up from germline, CDR1 is MDHEN and CDR2 is SYDVKM. CDR3 amino acids: CASQGPTDTQYF. The DNA of the CDR3 is TGTGCCAGTCAAGGCCCCACAGATACGCAGTATTTT.

The sample holds many counts of this clonotype. V and J are TRBV12-3 or TRBV12-4 and TRBJ2-2, with 9 bases identical to TRBD2. CDR3 length: 15 residues. Losses at the gene ends were 3 bases for V and 7 bases for J; bases not matched to a gene: 6. The CDR3 DNA reads as TGTGCCAGCAGTTTTGCTAGCGGGAAAAACGGGGAGCTGTTTTTT. Translated: CASSFASGKNGELFF.

This clonotype was observed a few times. The genes are TRBV20-1 and TRBJ2-2; 13 nucleotides align to TRBD2. V trimming: 6 bases; J trimming: 9 bases; junction bases outside the gene matches: 4. The CDR3 sequence is 13 residues long. CDR1 DFQATT and CDR2 SNEGSKA come from the germline V gene (reference sequence). CDR3 region: CSARGTSGRELFF. The CDR3 DNA follows: TGCAGTGCCCGTGGGACTAGCGGGAGGGAGCTGTTTTTT.

The sample holds many counts of this clonotype. The rearrangement uses TRBV9 and TRBJ1-2; possibly TRBD1 for D (5 bases). The CDR3 loop spans 16 amino acids. Deletions cut 3 bases from V and 2 bases from J, with 17 bases between. The germline gives CDR1 SGDLS, CDR2 YYNGEE. CDR3 sequence: CASSGGGGTVNYGYTF. The CDR3 region has the DNA TGTGCCAGCAGCGGCGGGGGAGGCACGGTGAACTATGGCTACACCTTC.

The chain is built from TRBV30 and TRBJ1-4; D gene ambiguous. With 1 base removed from V and 4 bases from J, the gap between germline ends came to 10 bases. CDR1 GTSNPN and CDR2 SVGIG come from the germline V gene (reference sequence). The CDR3 is 14 residues long. The DNA of the CDR3 is TGTGCCTGGAGTGAGTGGCAGCTTAATGAAAAACTGTTTTTT. Translating gives CAWSEWQLNEKLFF.

The chain combines TRBV27 with TRBJ2-6; no reliable D call. There are 15 residues in the CDR3. V gave up 5 bases and J gave up 5 bases, with 13 bases separating them. Per germline, CDR1 MNHEY and CDR2 SMNVEV (reference sequence). As DNA, the CDR3 is TGTGCCAGCAGTACCCCCTCGGGTAGGGCCAACGTCCTGACTTTC. This translates into CASSTPSGRANVLTF.

This clonotype was found a few times. The rearrangement uses TRBV7-2 and TRBJ2-7, with 11 bases that match TRBD2. After removal of 2 bases from V and 4 bases from J, the junction contained 4 bases not matched to a gene. CDR3 length equals 15 residues. From germline, CDR1 is SGHTA and CDR2 FQGNSA. The chain's CDR3 is CASSLSTSGSYEQYF. CDR3 nucleotide sequence: TGTGCCAGCAGCTTAAGTACTAGCGGGAGTTACGAGCAGTACTTC.

This clonotype has more than one count but fewer than ten. The V call is TRBV20-1, the J call TRBJ1-6; D perhaps matches TRBD1 (5 bases). The CDR3 spans 13 residues. CDR1 is DFQATT and CDR2 is SNEGSKA in the germline V gene (reference sequence). Trimming removed 1 base at V and 9 bases at J, with 10 bases between. The CDR3 region is CSARGTSGSPLHF. CDR3 DNA: TGCAGTGCTAGAGGGACAAGTGGTTCACCCCTCCACTTT.

This clonotype showed up many times. V and J are TRBV30 and TRBJ2-5, with unresolved D. V was pared by 2 bases and J by 1 base, with 8 bases between. Germline CDR1 and CDR2: GTSNPN and SVGIG (reference sequence). The CDR3 is made up of 13 amino acids. The CDR3 loop is CAWSQSFQETQYF. The CDR3 bases are TGTGCCTGGAGTCAGTCGTTCCAAGAGACCCAGTACTTC.

This clonotype was detected many times. The chain uses TRBV27 and TRBJ2-3; D is ambiguous. The CDR3 has 13 amino acids. V was pared by 2 bases and J by 4 bases, with 7 bases between. Germline CDR1 is MNHEY and CDR2 is SMNVEV (reference sequence). The DNA for the CDR3 is TGTGCCAGCAGTTTAGGTCTCCCAGATACGCAGTATTTT. It encodes CASSLGLPDTQYF.

This clonotype has just a few counts. V and J are TRBV6-2 or TRBV6-3 and TRBJ2-1; TRBD2 is a possible D gene (6 bases). The V and J ends lost 0 bases and 3 bases respectively, with 15 bases between them. CDR1 is MNHEY, CDR2 SVGEGT, per germline. The CDR3 runs 17 residues. CDR3 nucleotides: TGTGCCAGCAGTTACTCGATGGAGGGGCGGGACTACAATGAGCAGTTCTTC. It translates to CASSYSMEGRDYNEQFF.

The table lists this clonotype with a few counts. The gene calls are TRBV4-2 and TRBJ2-5; 7 bases fit TRBD2. Germline CDR1 is LGHNA and CDR2 is YNFKEQ. The J segment lost 4 bases and the V segment lost 4 bases, leaving 12 bases of the junction unmatched. CDR3 size: 16 residues. DNA for the CDR3: TGTGCCAGCAGCCTAGGTTTAGCGGGCCTCGGAGAGACCCAGTACTTC. This encodes CASSLGLAGLGETQYF.

This chain joins TRBV6-5 and TRBJ1-1; 11 bases align to TRBD1. Looked up from germline, CDR1 is MNHEY and CDR2 is SVGAGI. There are 16 residues in the CDR3. The J segment lost 5 bases and the V segment lost 2 bases, leaving 7 bases of the junction unmatched. CDR3 region: CASSYTAGTGGTEAFF. The CDR3 bases are TGTGCCAGCAGTTACACAGCCGGGACAGGGGGAACTGAAGCTTTCTTT.